These 32 T cell receptor beta chains originate from one sample sequenced in a study of T cell responses to AZD1222 COVID-19 vaccine. This table comes from immunoSEQ multiplex PCR, and its TCRdb copy is limited to in-frame clones, with some not included. The sample includes more than 120,000 clones, approximately 86% of them seen just once. The specimen comprised peripheral blood, sampled 28 days after the second AZD1222 dose. These TCRs come from an adult who received the AZD1222 COVID-19 vaccine.

The chain couples TRBV19 to TRBJ1-5, with 8 bases fitting TRBD1. CDR1 is LNHDA and CDR2 is SQIVND in the germline V gene (reference sequence). This CDR3 has 15 amino acids. V was clipped by 5 bases and J by 6 bases; unmatched bases: 9. CDR3 sequence reads: CASSSRSGGGQPQHF. CDR3 sequence (DNA): TGTGCCAGTAGTTCCCGCTCAGGGGGCGGTCAGCCCCAGCATTTT.

The chain has TRBV5-1 and TRBJ1-2; tentative D call: TRBD1 (5 bases). With 0 bases removed from V and 2 bases from J, the gap between germline ends came to 5 bases. CDR1 is SGHRS, CDR2 YFSETQ, per germline. CDR3 length: 13 residues. The CDR3 loop is CASSLGDNYGYTF. The CDR3 DNA reads TGCGCCAGCAGCTTGGGGGACAACTATGGCTACACCTTC. The complete variable domain, with remaining parts taken from reference TRBV5-1 and TRBJ1-2, reads KAGVTQTPRYLIKTRGQQVTLSCSPISGHRSVSWYQQTPGQGLQFLFEYFSETQRNKGNFPGRFSGRQFSNSRSEMNVSTLELGDSALYLCASSLGDNYGYTFGSGTRLTVV.

This clone was seen only once. The chain has TRBV25-1 and TRBJ1-1; 11 bases match TRBD1. The germline CDR1 and CDR2 sequences are MGHDK and SYGVNS. The CDR3 consists of 17 residues. V lost 6 bases to trimming and J lost 6 bases; unmatched junction nucleotides: 15. This CDR3 is CASSHQTWTGGVSEAFF. DNA of the CDR3: TGTGCCAGCAGCCATCAAACGTGGACAGGGGGCGTCTCTGAAGCTTTCTTT. Looking up the rest from reference TRBV25-1 and TRBJ1-1 gives the full variable domain: EADIYQTPRYLVIGTGKKITLECSQTMGHDKMYWYQQDPGMELHLIHYSYGVNSTEKGDLSSESTVSRIRTEHFPLTLESARPSHTSQYLCASSHQTWTGGVSEAFFGQGTRLTVV.

The J gene is TRBJ2-7, the V gene TRBV5-6; TRBD1 might be the D (5 bases). This CDR3 is built from 15 residues. Deletions cut 4 bases from V and 1 base from J, with 15 bases between. The V gene's germline CDR1 is SGHDT and CDR2 YYEEEE. CDR3 in DNA: TGTGCCAGCAGCGGGTCAGGGTTGGGTTCCTACGAGCAGTACTTC. This gives the protein CASSGSGLGSYEQYF.

The CDR3 spells CASSLGLGGGYTF. CDR3 nucleotides: TGTGCCAGCAGTTTGGGCTTGGGGGGTGGCTACACCTTC. The rearrangement uses TRBV28 and TRBJ1-2; D may be TRBD1 (5 bases). Trimming shortened V by 3 bases and J by 7 bases, and 12 bases separated the two germline ends. Germline CDR1 and CDR2: MDHEN and SYDVKM. This CDR3 region has 13 residues.

The chain has TRBV10-3 and TRBJ2-3, with TRBD2 identical over 8 bases. This CDR3 region has 13 residues. Per germline, CDR1 ENHRY and CDR2 SYGVKD. V dropped 10 bases and J dropped 1; count of bases not matched to a gene: 4. This chain's CDR3 is CATSSGGTDTQYF. The CDR3 DNA follows: TGTGCCACTAGTAGCGGGGGCACAGATACGCAGTATTTT.

This chain joins TRBV19 and TRBJ1-1, with a possible D match to TRBD1 (6 bases). The ends were cut back, 9 bases at V and 7 bases at J, with 21 bases in the middle. The CDR3 is 14 residues long. The germline CDR1 and CDR2 sequences are LNHDA and SQIVND (reference sequence). The DNA of the CDR3 is TGTGCCAGCCTGAAGGGCCTCGGACAGTTTGAAGCTTTCTTT. This gives the protein CASLKGLGQFEAFF.

The rearrangement links TRBV27 to TRBJ2-3, with TRBD2 matching over 7 bases. With V trimmed by 3 bases and J by 0 bases, 9 bases remained unmatched. The germline CDR1 and CDR2 sequences are MNHEY and SMNVEV (reference sequence). This CDR3 is built from 17 residues. The CDR3 region is CASSFLGRALSTDTQYF. In nucleotides, the CDR3 is TGTGCCAGCAGTTTTCTAGGGAGGGCCCTAAGCACAGATACGCAGTATTTT.

The chain recombines TRBV2 with TRBJ1-2; D is undetermined. Per the germline V gene, CDR1 is SNHLY and CDR2 is FYNNEI. The V end lost 4 bases, the J end lost 8 bases, and 14 bases lay between the germline ends. This CDR3 region has 13 residues. In DNA form, the CDR3 reads TGTGCCAGCAGTGTAAACACCCAAGACGGCTACACCTTC. Translating it yields CASSVNTQDGYTF.

The chain carries TRBV6-7 and TRBJ2-5; D possibly corresponds to TRBD2 (5 bases). Being an ORF, TRBV6-7 has a function that is uncertain. Trimming shortened V by 3 bases and J by 7 bases, and 6 bases separated the two germline ends. The CDR3 runs to 11 residues. CDR3 loop: CASSYRGTQYF. CDR3 DNA sequence: TGTGCCAGCAGTTATCGGGGGACCCAGTACTTC.

This clone appeared a few times. This chain uses TRBV5-4 with TRBJ2-7; D remains unclear. The V and J ends lost 0 bases and 2 bases respectively, with 6 bases between them. Germline CDR1 is SGHNT and CDR2 is YYREEE (reference sequence). The CDR3 loop spans 13 amino acids. The CDR3 DNA follows: TGTGCCAGCAGCTTGGAAACCGCCTACGAGCAGTACTTC. Residues: CASSLETAYEQYF.

The CDR3 DNA reads as TGTGCCAGCAGCCAAGTGGACTTCAACACCATATATTTT. Translating it yields CASSQVDFNTIYF. V usage is TRBV3-1 (or the pseudogene TRBV3-2) and J usage is TRBJ1-3; no clear D gene. The length of the CDR3 is 13 residues. Trimming stripped 1 base from V and 7 bases from J, with 8 bases between. Germline-derived CDR1 and CDR2 are LGHDT and YNNKEL (reference sequence).

This clone was observed once. This rearrangement joins TRBV14 to TRBJ1-3; D is unresolved. This CDR3 comprises 15 residues. The V gene lost 4 bases and the J gene lost 3 bases, with 13 bases spanning the gap. Germline V lookup: CDR1 SGHDN, CDR2 FVKESK. The chain's CDR3 is CASSPTLALGNTIYF. Here the CDR3 DNA reads TGTGCCAGCAGCCCGACGCTAGCTCTTGGAAACACCATATATTTT.

This clone was seen only a few times. This chain links TRBV14 with TRBJ2-1; 7 bases are shared with TRBD2. Germline V gene lookup returns CDR1 SGHDN and CDR2 FVKESK. The CDR3 is 14 amino acids. The CDR3 sequence: CGGLQRGKYNEQFF. For the CDR3, the DNA is TGTGGGGGCCTACAGCGGGGAAAGTACAATGAGCAGTTCTTC.

The V and J genes are TRBV7-9 and TRBJ2-5; no clear D. CDR1 is SEHNR and CDR2 is FQNEAQ in the germline V gene (reference sequence). This CDR3 comprises 13 residues. Trimming cost V 7 bases and J 5 bases, with 14 bases left between them. The CDR3 nucleotides read TGTGCCAGCACCCCGGTGGGTTTTGAGACCCAGTACTTC. It codes for CASTPVGFETQYF.

The rearrangement joins TRBV4-1 to TRBJ1-1, with D unclear. The CDR3 totals 15 residues. Trimming removed 0 bases from V and 9 bases from J, with 17 bases in between. CDR1 is MGHRA and CDR2 is YSYEKL in the germline V gene. The CDR3 DNA is TGCGCCAGCAGCCAAGACGGACTGTCGACGGCTCAAGCTTTCTTT. The encoded protein is CASSQDGLSTAQAFF.

The genes are TRBV30 and TRBJ2-2, with D perhaps matching TRBD1 (6 bases). In germline, CDR1 is GTSNPN, CDR2 SVGIG (reference sequence). Trimming cost V 4 bases and J 5 bases, with 14 bases left between them. The CDR3 consists of 14 residues. The CDR3 nucleotides read TGTGCCTGGACAGACCCAACAGGGACCGGGGAGCTGTTTTTT. Translation gives CAWTDPTGTGELFF.

This clone was observed once. V and J are TRBV6-1 and TRBJ1-2, with D uncertain. Germline V gene data show CDR1 as MNHNS and CDR2 as SASEGT. The CDR3 runs 15 residues. The V and J ends lost 0 bases and 4 bases respectively, with 12 bases between them. CDR3 DNA sequence: TGTGCCAGCAGTGAAGCCCAGTCTTACATCTATGGCTACACCTTC. The encoded protein is CASSEAQSYIYGYTF.

The chain has TRBV2 and TRBJ2-7, with 13 bases that match TRBD2. With V trimmed by 7 bases and J by 5 bases, 2 bases remained unmatched. This CDR3 contains 13 residues. Germline V lookup: CDR1 SNHLY, CDR2 FYNNEI. CDR3 in DNA: TGTGCCAGCAATGGACTAGCGGGAGACGAGCAGTACTTC. It yields the protein CASNGLAGDEQYF.

This chain uses TRBV28 with TRBJ2-2; D is ambiguous. Trimming cost V 3 bases and J 6 bases, with 5 bases left between them. The CDR3 runs to 12 residues. Germline CDR1 reads MDHEN; CDR2 reads SYDVKM. The CDR3: CASSFGAGELFF. Here the CDR3 DNA reads TGTGCCAGCAGTTTTGGAGCCGGGGAGCTGTTTTTT.

The table lists this clone with a few counts. The J gene is TRBJ2-1, the V gene TRBV27, with TRBD2 identical over 7 bases. Germline V gene sequence: CDR1 MNHEY, CDR2 SMNVEV (reference sequence). V shed 3 bases, J shed 5 bases, and the junction held 7 bases outside the gene matches. The CDR3 spans 15 residues. CDR3 loop: CASSFFAGVDNEQFF. Written as DNA, the CDR3 is TGTGCCAGCAGTTTCTTTGCGGGAGTAGACAATGAGCAGTTCTTC.

The chain recombines TRBV5-1 with TRBJ1-2; 10 positions agree with TRBD1. This CDR3 spans 14 amino acids. The V gene's germline CDR1 is SGHRS and CDR2 YFSETQ. V gave up 4 bases and J gave up 6 bases; unmatched junction bases: 6. CDR3 sequence reads: CASSQGTGDNGYTF. The CDR3 bases are TGCGCCAGCAGCCAGGGGACAGGGGATAATGGCTACACCTTC.

The chain couples TRBV4-1 to TRBJ2-7, with 7 bases that match TRBD2. Trimming took 1 base from V and 3 from J; bases not matched to a gene: 9. The CDR3 is 16 residues long. CDR1 and CDR2 from the germline V gene are MGHRA and YSYEKL. The CDR3 DNA is TGCGCCAGCAGCCAAGTCAGGGAGGGACCTATCTACGAGCAGTACTTC. Protein sequence: CASSQVREGPIYEQYF.

This chain joins TRBV30 and TRBJ2-7, with D perhaps TRBD2 (6 bases). The CDR3 sequence is 16 residues long. Germline lookup yields CDR1 GTSNPN and CDR2 SVGIG (reference sequence). Between the trimmed V and J ends, which lost 2 bases and 2 bases, there was a span of 19 bases. The CDR3 here is CAWSPPGLDMTYEQYF. The CDR3 DNA follows: TGTGCCTGGAGTCCTCCGGGACTCGACATGACCTACGAGCAGTACTTC.

The gene calls are TRBV9 and TRBJ2-5, with TRBD2 as a possible D gene (6 bases). Trimming took 4 bases from V and 4 from J, leaving 14 bases between them. Germline CDR1 and CDR2: SGDLS and YYNGEE. The CDR3 runs 14 residues. For the CDR3, the DNA is TGTGCCAGCAGCTTCCGGGACTTCGCAGAGACCCAGTACTTC. As protein: CASSFRDFAETQYF.

The gene calls are TRBV7-8 and TRBJ2-7, with a tentative D call TRBD1 (6 bases). The CDR3 is made up of 14 amino acids. Germline V gives CDR1 SGHVS, CDR2 FQNEAQ. V was trimmed by 5 bases and J by 4 bases, leaving 15 bases between them. As DNA, the CDR3 is TGTGCCAGCAGCCTCCGGGACACATGGTACGAGCAGTACTTC. This encodes CASSLRDTWYEQYF.

Notes on this clone: At one end the junction does not follow the germline gene, possibly because of a read error. The genes are TRBV2 and TRBJ2-7, with 7 nucleotides matching TRBD2. The CDR3 spans 18 residues. Germline CDR1 and CDR2: SNHLY and FYNNEI. For the CDR3, the DNA is TGTGCCAGCAGTGAAGGGGAGGGTGAGGCAAGACTCCAAAGTGAGCGGTACTTC. It specifies CASSEGEGEARLQSERYF.

V usage is TRBV18 and J usage is TRBJ2-1, with 9 bases matching TRBD1. This CDR3 is built from 14 residues. CDR1 is KGHSH, CDR2 LQKENI, per germline. V shed 4 bases and J 12 bases; nucleotides not matched to a gene: 10. The CDR3 spells CASSLGQGPVGQFF. The DNA of the CDR3 is TGTGCCAGCTCACTTGGACAGGGGCCAGTGGGGCAGTTCTTC.

The rearrangement links TRBV5-4 to TRBJ1-4; 9 bases align to TRBD1. The germline gives CDR1 SGHNT, CDR2 YYREEE (reference sequence). The CDR3 loop spans 18 amino acids. Unmatched junction bases numbered 16, after V lost 3 bases and J lost 7 bases. CDR3 amino acids: CASSSDYGTGRRGEKLFF. CDR3 DNA sequence: TGTGCCAGCAGCTCAGACTACGGGACAGGGAGAAGAGGTGAAAAACTGTTTTTT.

The chain has TRBV10-2 and TRBJ1-2, with D unclear. Germline CDR1 WSHSY, CDR2 SAAADI. The CDR3 contains 15 residues. V lost 0 bases and J lost 5, with 13 bases in between. In DNA, the CDR3 is TGCGCCAGCAGTGAGTCCGAGGGCTTCGGGTATGGCTACACCTTC. Protein sequence: CASSESEGFGYGYTF.

This chain joins TRBV19 and TRBJ1-5; D remains unclear. CDR1 and CDR2 from the germline V gene are LNHDA and SQIVND (reference sequence). CDR3 length: 17 residues. With 3 bases removed from V and 2 bases from J, the gap between germline ends came to 17 bases. DNA of the CDR3: TGTGCCAGTAGTATCTCCCTGGGCGGGGTTGGCAATCAGCCCCAGCATTTT. Residues: CASSISLGGVGNQPQHF.

This chain connects TRBV28 to TRBJ2-4; 12 nucleotides match TRBD2. V shed 2 bases and J 2 bases; nucleotides not matched to a gene: 10. This CDR3 is built from 19 residues. Germline CDR1 is MDHEN and CDR2 is SYDVKM. In nucleotides, the CDR3 is TGTGCCAGCAGTTTAATTCGGCTAGCGGGGGGGACGACCAAAAACATTCAGTACTTC. Its translation is CASSLIRLAGGTTKNIQYF.